The 11 T cell receptor beta chains below were found in one sample sequenced in a study of patients and donors after allogeneic stem cell transplantation. Via MiXCR, TCRdb re-called the RT-PCR reads, giving one row per CDR3 protein. Here the sample spans roughly 140,000 distinct CDR3 sequences, approximately 40% being singletons. The sample consisted of blood, either unsorted or a sorted T cell fraction (not recorded which). The receptors were sampled from a human donor who was either an allogeneic HSCT recipient or a stem cell or donor lymphocyte infusion donor (not recorded which). It is not recorded whose cells these are; they may come from a transplant donor.

The rearrangement links TRBV24-1 to TRBJ2-3; the D gene is possibly TRBD2 (5 bases). Germline CDR1 is KGHDR and CDR2 is SFDVKD. The CDR3 contains 14 residues. V was clipped by 2 bases and J by 2 bases, with 7 bases between them. The CDR3 nucleotides are TGTGCCACCAGTGATTCAGGACTCACAGATACGCAGTATTTT. It codes for CATSDSGLTDTQYF.

This clonotype has more than one count but fewer than ten. The J gene is TRBJ1-1, the V gene TRBV5-5; TRBD1 is a possible D gene (6 bases). The CDR3 is 13 amino acids. Per the germline V gene, CDR1 is SGHKS and CDR2 is YYEKEE (reference sequence). V lost 0 bases and J lost 3, with 6 bases in between. The CDR3 spells CASSLGGHTEAFF. CDR3 DNA sequence: TGTGCCAGCAGCTTGGGGGGGCACACTGAAGCTTTCTTT.

This chain connects TRBV5-1 to TRBJ2-1, with 10 bases identical to TRBD1. V lost 4 bases to trimming and J lost 10 bases; unmatched junction nucleotides: 8. CDR3 length equals 14 residues. Germline V CDR1 and CDR2: SGHRS, YFSETQ. CDR3 bases: TGCGCCAGCAGCGCCGACAGGGGGCCGGAGGAGCAGTTCTTC. It translates to CASSADRGPEEQFF.

This clonotype was observed a handful of times. The junction differs from germline at one of its ends, possibly a read error. V and J are TRBV11-2 and TRBJ2-5; D uncertain. The CDR3 contains 14 residues. Germline V CDR1 and CDR2: SGHAT, FQNNGV. CDR3 sequence: CASSLIVGQGTQYF. The CDR3 DNA reads TGTGCCAGCAGCTTAATCGTAGGGCAAGGGACCCAGTACTTC.

The chain combines TRBV28 with TRBJ2-7, with D tentatively TRBD1 or TRBD2 (5 bases each). V gave up 3 bases and J gave up 2 bases, with 8 bases separating them. Germline V CDR1 and CDR2: MDHEN, SYDVKM. There are 13 residues in the CDR3. CDR3: CASSLGDTYEQYV. As DNA, the CDR3 is TGTGCCAGCAGTTTGGGGGATACCTACGAGCAGTACGTC.

The sample holds many counts of this clonotype. The rearrangement links TRBV4-3 to TRBJ1-3; D is uncertain. Germline loops: CDR1 LGHNA, CDR2 YSLEER. CDR3 size: 16 residues. V was shortened by 4 bases and J by 4 bases, with 17 bases between the two germline ends. CDR3 nucleotides: TGCGCCAGCAGCCCCCGGCGGGTATTCCTCGGAAACACCATATATTTT. Translation: CASSPRRVFLGNTIYF.

This clonotype was detected a few times. The genes are TRBV6-5 and TRBJ1-1, with 10 bases lining up with TRBD1. From germline, CDR1 is MNHEY and CDR2 SVGAGI. The CDR3 has 13 amino acids. V lost 4 bases to trimming and J lost 6 bases; unmatched junction nucleotides: 2. The CDR3 is CASSFGQGAEAFF. The CDR3 coding sequence is TGTGCCAGCAGTTTCGGACAGGGGGCTGAAGCTTTCTTT.

This clonotype was counted between two and nine times. V gene TRBV28 combines with J gene TRBJ1-2; a possible D gene is TRBD1 (6 bases). Germline CDR1 and CDR2: MDHEN and SYDVKM. The CDR3 covers 12 residues. Trimming pared 6 bases from V and 4 bases from J, leaving 9 bases between. The CDR3 region has the DNA TGTGCCAGCAGCACAGGGTTCTATGGCTACACCTTC. Amino acids: CASSTGFYGYTF.

The CDR3 nucleotides read TGTGCCAGCAGTTTAGCCCGACTAGCGGGGGACAATGAGCAGTTCTTC. As protein: CASSLARLAGDNEQFF. V gene TRBV12-3 or TRBV12-4 combines with J gene TRBJ2-1; 12 bases fit TRBD2. This CDR3 is 16 amino acids long. The V gene end was trimmed by 0 bases and the J gene end by 5 bases; junction bases not matched to a gene: 2.

V is TRBV15 and J is TRBJ1-2, with a weak D call TRBD1 (6 bases). This CDR3 has 16 residues. From germline, CDR1 is LNHNV and CDR2 YYDKDF (reference sequence). Trimming removed 3 bases from V and 7 bases from J, with 21 bases in between. In nucleotides, the CDR3 is TGTGCCACCAGCAGTGGTTTCGGACAGCTATGGGGTGGCTACACCTTC. Its protein is CATSSGFGQLWGGYTF.

This sequence joins TRBV6-5 and TRBJ1-6; 7 bases line up with TRBD1. The CDR3 loop spans 17 amino acids. Trimming took 5 bases from V and 6 from J; bases not matched to a gene: 13. Per the germline V gene, CDR1 is MNHEY and CDR2 is SVGAGI. CDR3 sequence: CASSATQGRGGNSPLHF. Here the CDR3 DNA reads TGTGCCAGCAGTGCAACACAGGGGCGAGGGGGTAATTCACCCCTCCACTTT.